This TCR beta chain originates from a study of T cell responses to AZD1222 COVID-19 vaccine. The wider study: Pooling of second doses given at about 4 or about 12 weeks was done. Study outcomes and limitations: With two AZD1222 doses given, Spike-specific TCR breadth and depth both rose. Researchers report vaccine-associated CD4 TCRs spanning spike, with dominance at 160-218 and 743-854. Among the donors, most were white British and more were female, and clonal diversity was possibly underestimated.

This table comes from immunoSEQ multiplex PCR, and its TCRdb copy is limited to in-frame clones, with some not included. The repertoire holds about 130,000 clones, with 85% to 95% as singletons. Trimming left V 1 base short and J 5 bases short, with 11 bases between. The germline gives CDR1 GTSNPN, CDR2 SVGIG (reference sequence). The CDR3 covers 13 residues. Comments on this clone: As yet, its antigen is unknown.

Material: peripheral blood, obtained on day 0 of AZD1222 vaccination. The sequence derives from an adult in good health. This chain connects TRBV30 to TRBJ1-1; the D gene is possibly TRBD1 (6 bases). CDR3: CAWSGGQGTEAFF. The DNA of the CDR3 is TGTGCCTGGAGTGGAGGGCAGGGGACTGAAGCTTTCTTT.